One and the same sample provided the 16 T cell receptor beta chains below, sequenced in a study of identical twins. MiXCR, applied by TCRdb to the 5' RACE reads, yields one record per CDR3 protein. The data show some 710,000 distinct CDR3 sequences, with around 5.7% seen just once and 1.5% to 2% held by the top ten. Sequences were obtained from naive T cells sorted from blood. The receptors stem from a man aged 18 to 29 in good health.

There are many counts of this clonotype. The V call is TRBV12-3 or TRBV12-4, the J call TRBJ2-5; TRBD1 matches at 8 bases. This CDR3 comprises 15 residues. V dropped 7 bases and J dropped 4; count of bases not matched to a gene: 11. CDR3 sequence: CASNHGRGPPETQYF. DNA for the CDR3: TGTGCCAGCAACCATGGCAGGGGGCCCCCAGAGACCCAGTACTTC.

This clonotype was picked up many times. The rearrangement links TRBV20-1 to TRBJ2-4; D is uncertain. Looked up from germline, CDR1 is DFQATT and CDR2 is SNEGSKA (reference sequence). CDR3 length equals 17 residues. V shed 4 bases and J shed 1 base, with 20 bases lying between them. The CDR3 sequence: CSATSSARRMAKNIQYF. CDR3 DNA sequence: TGCAGTGCTACTTCCTCTGCCCGCAGAATGGCCAAAAACATTCAGTACTTC.

The sample holds many counts of this clonotype. The chain is built from TRBV29-1 and TRBJ2-3, with 10 bases matching TRBD2. The germline gives CDR1 SQVTM, CDR2 ANQGSEA. The CDR3 sequence is 17 residues long. The V and J ends lost 0 bases and 0 bases, in that order; junction bases with no gene match: 6. For the CDR3, the DNA is TGCAGCGTTGAAGATCGGGTTAGCGGGGGGAGCACAGATACGCAGTATTTT. Protein sequence: CSVEDRVSGGSTDTQYF.

This clonotype was seen ten or more times. V gene TRBV28 combines with J gene TRBJ2-7, with a tentative D call TRBD1 (5 bases). The CDR3 spans 12 residues. Germline V gene lookup returns CDR1 MDHEN and CDR2 SYDVKM. Trimming left V 6 bases short and J 2 bases short, with 8 bases between. This chain's CDR3 is CASSTGAYEQYF. Written as DNA, the CDR3 is TGTGCCAGCAGCACAGGAGCCTACGAGCAGTACTTC. Variable domain in full (rest from reference TRBV28 and TRBJ2-7): DVKVTQSSRYLVKRTGEKVFLECVQDMDHENMFWYRQDPGLGLRLIYFSYDVKMKEKGDIPEGYSVSREKKERFSLILESASTNQTSMYLCASSTGAYEQYFGPGTRLTVT.

This clonotype was found a few times. This chain links TRBV7-2 with TRBJ2-1; 15 bases are a match to TRBD2. Germline V gene sequence: CDR1 SGHTA, CDR2 FQGNSA. CDR3 length equals 22 residues. The ends lost 2 bases at V and 2 bases at J; junction bases unmatched: 16. The CDR3: CASSLPQGLAGGPITPYNEQFF. CDR3 sequence (DNA): TGTGCCAGCAGCTTACCCCAAGGACTAGCGGGAGGGCCTATAACCCCCTACAATGAGCAGTTCTTC.

This clonotype was picked up a small number of times. The chain is built from TRBV7-2 and TRBJ1-5, with no clear D. V lost 1 base to trimming and J lost 4 bases, with 11 bases between them. The CDR3 runs to 15 residues. CDR1 is SGHTA and CDR2 is FQGNSA in the germline V gene. The CDR3 nucleotides are TGTGCCAGCAGCTTAGTTGACGGCGAAAATCAGCCCCAGCATTTT. Its protein product is CASSLVDGENQPQHF.

The V call is TRBV7-2, the J call TRBJ2-2; no firm D call. CDR1 SGHTA and CDR2 FQGNSA come from the germline V gene. The CDR3 loop spans 17 amino acids. Trimming took 5 bases from V and 2 from J, leaving 18 bases between them. The DNA of the CDR3 is TGTGCCAGCAGCCTAATCGCGTCGGCAGTAAACACCGGGGAGCTGTTTTTT. Amino acid sequence: CASSLIASAVNTGELFF. Full variable domain (remainder filled in from reference TRBV7-2 and TRBJ2-2): GAGVSQSPSNKVTEKGKDVELRCDPISGHTALYWYRQSLGQGLEFLIYFQGNSAPDKSGLPSDRFSAERTGGSVSTLTIQRTQQEDSAVYLCASSLIASAVNTGELFFGEGSRLTVL.

This clonotype appeared many times. The chain combines TRBV20-1 with TRBJ2-4; TRBD2 is a possible D gene (7 bases). This CDR3 has 13 amino acids. Germline V gene sequence: CDR1 DFQATT, CDR2 SNEGSKA (reference sequence). V was cut by 6 bases and J by 3 bases, with 12 bases left in between. The CDR3 is CSAGGASKNIQYF. CDR3 in DNA: TGCAGTGCAGGGGGGGCAAGCAAAAACATTCAGTACTTC.

This rearrangement joins TRBV3-1 to TRBJ2-3, with D perhaps matching TRBD1 (5 bases). The CDR3 consists of 16 residues. Germline CDR1 reads LGHDT; CDR2 reads YNNKEL (reference sequence). Trimming left V 1 base short and J 2 bases short, with 13 bases between. The CDR3, as DNA: TGTGCCAGCAGCCAAGTCGTCTTGGGGCTCACAGATACGCAGTATTTT. It translates to CASSQVVLGLTDTQYF.

The chain carries TRBV15 and TRBJ2-7; 9 nucleotides match TRBD1. The CDR3 runs 12 residues. CDR1 is LNHNV and CDR2 is YYDKDF in the germline V gene (reference sequence). This chain's CDR3 is CATSRDGQGLSV. The CDR3 DNA reads as TGTGCCACCAGCAGGGACGGACAGGGGCTGAGCGTC.

This chain uses TRBV3-1 with TRBJ1-2; D gene uncertain. This CDR3 has 13 residues. CDR1 is LGHDT, CDR2 YNNKEL, per germline (reference sequence). V was shortened by 1 base and J by 4 bases, with 7 bases between the two germline ends. DNA for the CDR3: TGTGCCAGCAGCCAAGGTGGTGTCTATGGCTACACCTTC. It translates to CASSQGGVYGYTF.

This clonotype was seen a few times. The rearrangement joins TRBV27 to TRBJ2-5, with 11 bases fitting TRBD1. V trimming: 6 bases; J trimming: 4 bases; junction bases outside the gene matches: 7. In germline, CDR1 is MNHEY, CDR2 SMNVEV (reference sequence). The CDR3 runs 15 residues. CDR3 in DNA: TGTGCCAGCAGGATCCGGGACAGGGGGGTAGAGACCCAGTACTTC. It is translated as CASRIRDRGVETQYF.

Remarks on this clonotype: A single base separates this from a much larger clone, so it may be a read error. This is likely a read error, given that the CDR3 carries no conserved phenylalanine or tryptophan at its end. This chain uses TRBV29-1 with TRBJ1-1, with 10 bases aligning to TRBD1. The V gene's germline CDR1 is SQVTM and CDR2 ANQGSEA. J lost 4 bases, V lost 6 bases, and 8 bases had no gene match. CDR3 length: 14 residues. The CDR3 reads CSVTGGSGGTEAFS. CDR3 sequence (DNA): TGCAGCGTGACAGGGGGCTCGGGAGGCACTGAAGCTTTCTCT.

Ten or more counts support this clonotype. This chain joins TRBV12-3 or TRBV12-4 and TRBJ1-4; the match to TRBD1 covers 9 bases. This CDR3 is built from 14 residues. Unmatched junction bases numbered 7, after V lost 6 bases and J lost 8 bases. Here the CDR3 reads CASSRQGESEKLFF. In DNA, the CDR3 is TGTGCCAGCAGCCGACAGGGGGAGTCGGAAAAACTGTTTTTT.

The V call is TRBV12-3 or TRBV12-4, the J call TRBJ2-2; TRBD1 matches 7 bases. This CDR3 comprises 16 residues. V dropped 5 bases and J dropped 2; count of bases not matched to a gene: 8. The CDR3 spells CASSPPGQRNTGELFF. The CDR3, as DNA: TGTGCCAGCAGTCCGCCGGGACAGAGAAACACCGGGGAGCTGTTTTTT.

This clonotype was observed many times. The CDR3 nucleotides read TGTGCCAGCAGTTCACGGACTCGTCAAGGCGAGCAGTACTTC. This translates into CASSSRTRQGEQYF. This chain links TRBV12-3 or TRBV12-4 with TRBJ2-7; D perhaps matches TRBD2 (5 bases). This CDR3 is 14 amino acids long. Trimming stripped 4 bases from V and 6 bases from J, with 16 bases between.